The rows below give T cell receptor beta chains drawn from one sample of a study of radiotherapy plus CTLA-4 blockade in lung cancer. The assay was immunoSEQ multiplex PCR, and TCRdb's table has in-frame clones only and misses some. The repertoire holds some 50,000 clones, 84% seen once, with 4% to 5.5% in the top ten. The input for sequencing was peripheral blood, taken from a patient treated with radiotherapy plus ipilimumab. These receptors all come from a human donor with non-small cell lung cancer whose response to radiotherapy plus ipilimumab could not be evaluated. CDR3s include the opening cysteine and the closing phenylalanine or tryptophan. Fields, in order: clone size, J gene, V gene, D gene, CDR3 protein, CDR3 DNA. D genes are given only for firm matches. Clone size is given for some rows only: seen once, a few or many times, or a class if the clone is expanded.

>.|TRBJ1-3|TRBV4-1|.
CASSQDEGGHLTVGGNTIYF
TGCGCCAGCAGCCAAGATGAGGGTGGGCACCTTACAGTGGGGGGAAACACCATATATTTT
>few|TRBJ1-2|TRBV6-5|TRBD1
CASRDWDRGYTF
TGTGCCAGCAGGGATTGGGACAGGGGCTACACCTTC
>.|TRBJ1-1|TRBV29-1|TRBD1
CSVEGSGTGFTFF
TGCAGCGTTGAGGGGTCGGGGACAGGGTTTACTTTCTTT
>.|TRBJ2-2|TRBV28|.
CASSLKGRRGELFF
TGTGCCAGCAGTTTGAAGGGGCGCAGGGGGGAGCTGTTTTTT
>.|TRBJ1-4|TRBV19|TRBD1
CASTSTGRNEKLFF
TGTGCCAGTACCTCGACAGGGAGGAATGAAAAACTGTTTTTT
>.|TRBJ2-2|TRBV6-6|.
CASYSAGLNTGELFF
TGTGCCAGTTATTCGGCAGGCTTGAACACCGGGGAGCTGTTTTTT
>.|TRBJ2-7|TRBV29-1|TRBD1
CSVAEGQVYEQYF
TGCAGCGTTGCCGAGGGACAGGTCTACGAGCAGTACTTC
>.|TRBJ1-2|TRBV28|TRBD1
CASSLPSTGAYGYTF
TGTGCCAGCAGTCTCCCAAGCACAGGGGCCTATGGCTACACCTTC
>.|TRBJ2-3|TRBV30|TRBD2
CAWTSGTSTDTQYF
TGTGCCTGGACTAGCGGGACTAGCACAGATACGCAGTATTTT
>.|TRBJ2-1|TRBV27|TRBD2
CASSLIRFAGGPGNEQFF
TGTGCCAGCAGTTTAATTCGTTTCGCGGGAGGGCCGGGCAATGAGCAGTTCTTC
>.|TRBJ2-7|TRBV28|.
CASSRSGSAYEQYF
TGTGCCAGCAGTCGGTCCGGGAGTGCCTACGAGCAGTACTTC
>.|TRBJ2-5|TRBV7-9|.
CASSWPLAVQETQYF
TGTGCCAGCAGCTGGCCTTTAGCGGTACAAGAGACCCAGTACTTC
>.|TRBJ2-7|TRBV2|.
CASNGRQGGSEQYF
TGTGCCAGCAACGGGAGACAGGGTGGCTCCGAGCAGTACTTC
>.|TRBJ2-1|TRBV4-3|.
CASSRTLLNEQFF
TGCGCCAGCAGCCGAACTCTCCTAAATGAGCAGTTCTTC
>.|TRBJ2-3|TRBV7-2|TRBD1
CASSLDGQGADTQYF
TGTGCCAGCAGCTTAGACGGACAGGGGGCAGATACGCAGTATTTT
>.|TRBJ2-1|TRBV7-8|.
CASRLGPNPNEQFF
TGTGCCAGCAGATTGGGCCCTAATCCGAATGAGCAGTTCTTC
>.|TRBJ2-1|TRBV14|TRBD2
CASSQVPGGLDEQFF
TGTGCCAGCAGCCAAGTACCGGGAGGGTTGGATGAGCAGTTCTTC
>.|TRBJ2-1|TRBV7-9|TRBD2
CASIRERERGEQFF
TGTGCCAGCATCCGTGAGCGGGAGAGGGGTGAGCAGTTCTTC
>once|TRBJ2-1|TRBV30|TRBD2
CAWSPTPLAGGTHEQFF
TGTGCCTGGAGTCCGACTCCACTAGCGGGAGGGACCCATGAGCAGTTCTTC
>.|TRBJ2-5|TRBV7-3|.
CASSLTSGIRETQYF
TGTGCCAGCAGCTTAACTTCGGGGATAAGGGAGACCCAGTACTTC
>.|TRBJ2-7|TRBV5-6|.
CASSPDYEQYF
TGTGCCAGCAGCCCAGACTACGAGCAGTACTTC
>.|TRBJ2-7|TRBV9|TRBD2
CASSPLAGVLNEQYF
TGTGCCAGCAGCCCGCTAGCGGGAGTACTGAACGAGCAGTACTTC
>.|TRBJ1-2|TRBV7-2|.
CASSIGQGYTF
TGTGCCAGCAGCATTGGACAGGGCTACACCTTC
>.|TRBJ1-1|TRBV9|TRBD1
CASSVAASGQGKTEAFF
TGTGCCAGCAGCGTAGCTGCATCCGGACAGGGAAAGACTGAAGCTTTCTTT
>.|TRBJ1-5|TRBV19|TRBD1
CASSPQTGNQPQHF
TGTGCCAGTAGTCCTCAGACAGGGAATCAGCCCCAGCATTTT
>.|TRBJ1-5|TRBV2|TRBD1
CASRGQGNQPQHF
TGTGCCAGCAGGGGACAGGGGAACCAGCCCCAGCATTTT
>.|TRBJ1-1|TRBV7-3|.
CASSFTRNTEAFF
TGTGCCAGCAGCTTTACACGGAACACTGAAGCTTTCTTT
>.|TRBJ1-1|TRBV7-8|.
CASSARQGIEVAFF
TGTGCCAGCAGCGCGAGGCAGGGAATTGAGGTGGCTTTCTTT
>once|TRBJ1-5|TRBV7-3|TRBD1
CASSQQGGQPQHF
TGTGCCAGCAGCCAGCAGGGGGGACAGCCCCAGCATTTT
>.|TRBJ2-1|TRBV30|.
CAWSQAGAIYNEQFF
TGTGCCTGGAGTCAAGCAGGGGCCATCTACAATGAGCAGTTCTTC
>.|TRBJ2-2|TRBV18|.
CASLGGTGELFF
TGTGCCAGCCTAGGGGGCACCGGGGAGCTGTTTTTT
>.|TRBJ1-6|TRBV5-6|.
CASSFDSYNSPLHF
TGTGCCAGCAGCTTCGACAGCTATAATTCACCCCTCCACTTT
>.|TRBJ1-5|TRBV19|TRBD1
CASRGQGNQPQHF
TGTGCCAGTAGGGGACAGGGGAATCAGCCCCAGCATTTT
>.|TRBJ2-1|TRBV5-4|.
CASSARQKTNEQFF
TGTGCCAGCAGCGCCCGACAGAAAACCAATGAGCAGTTCTTC
>.|TRBJ2-1|TRBV6-5|TRBD2
CASSYWASGTGEQFF
TGTGCCAGCAGTTACTGGGCTAGCGGGACGGGTGAGCAGTTCTTC
>.|TRBJ1-2|TRBV7-9|TRBD1
CASSQGQGVNYGYTF
TGTGCCAGCAGCCAGGGACAGGGGGTAAACTATGGCTACACCTTC
>.|TRBJ1-5|TRBV19|.
CASNGPGNQPQHF
TGTGCCAGTAACGGGCCAGGGAATCAGCCCCAGCATTTT
>once|TRBJ2-1|TRBV7-2|.
CASSLGSAGYEQFF
TGTGCCAGCAGCTTAGGGTCCGCGGGTTATGAGCAGTTCTTC
>.|TRBJ2-7|TRBV14|.
CASSQARFPYEQYF
TGTGCCAGCAGCCAAGCCAGATTCCCCTACGAGCAGTACTTC
>few|TRBJ2-3|TRBV7-2|TRBD2
CASSLVLTSGSTDTQYF
TGTGCCAGCAGCTTAGTATTAACTAGCGGAAGCACAGATACGCAGTATTTT